Shown below are 15 T cell receptor beta chains from a single sample sequenced in a study of monozygotic twins with inflammatory bowel disease. TCRdb reprocessed the 5' RACE reads; each CDR3 protein has one entry and no DNA is given. The table lists about 140,000 distinct CDR3 sequences. What was sequenced was blood. These TCRs come from a human donor with ulcerative colitis or Crohn's disease, or a healthy co-twin of an affected twin (not recorded which).

This chain links TRBV20-1 with TRBJ2-7. This CDR3 has 15 amino acids. Germline lookup yields CDR1 DFQATT and CDR2 SNEGSKA (reference sequence). Here the CDR3 reads CSARDRQGSTYEQYF.

The chain couples TRBV7-9 to TRBJ2-7; checking the TCRdb D call of TRBD1 is not possible without DNA. Germline lookup yields CDR1 SEHNR and CDR2 FQNEAQ (reference sequence). CDR3 length equals 14 residues. The CDR3 is CASSHGQGPYEQYF.

The J gene is TRBJ2-4, the V gene TRBV5-6; TCRdb picks TRBD1, but there is no DNA to check that call. The CDR3 contains 13 residues. In germline, CDR1 is SGHDT, CDR2 YYEEEE. The CDR3 sequence: CASSLEGRDIQYF. Full variable domain (outside the CDR3, taken from reference TRBV5-6 and TRBJ2-4): DAGVTQSPTHLIKTRGQQVTLRCSPKSGHDTVSWYQQALGQGPQFIFQYYEEEERQRGNFPDRFSGHQFPNYSSELNVNALLLGDSALYLCASSLEGRDIQYFGAGTRLSVL.

This chain links TRBV7-9 with TRBJ2-7. Looked up from germline, CDR1 is SEHNR and CDR2 is FQNEAQ (reference sequence). The CDR3 sequence is 14 residues long. CDR3 in amino acids: CASSLAELSYEQYF. The full variable domain, with the rest looked up from reference TRBV7-9 and TRBJ2-7, is DTGVSQNPRHKITKRGQNVTFRCDPISEHNRLYWYRQTLGQGPEFLTYFQNEAQLEKSRLLSDRFSAERPKGSFSTLEIQRTEQGDSAMYLCASSLAELSYEQYFGPGTRLTVT.

This chain uses TRBV21-1 with TRBJ2-3; checking the TCRdb D call of TRBD2 is not possible without DNA. TRBV21-1 is classified as a pseudogene. There are 18 residues in the CDR3. The CDR3 is CATKRDPSEELSTDTQYF.

The chain uses TRBV29-1 and TRBJ2-3. This CDR3 is built from 14 residues. Germline CDR1 reads SQVTM; CDR2 reads ANQGSEA. CDR3 in amino acids: CSVEEPPGTDTQYF.

The chain is built from TRBV4-3 and TRBJ2-2; there is no DNA to check the TCRdb D call of TRBD1. This CDR3 has 17 amino acids. CDR1 and CDR2 from the germline V gene are LGHNA and YSLEER. The CDR3 sequence is CASSQGVGIGGTGELFF.

The chain is built from TRBV4-2 and TRBJ2-1; the TCRdb call, TRBD2, lacks DNA for checking. The germline gives CDR1 LGHNA, CDR2 YNFKEQ. CDR3 length: 14 amino acids. CDR3: CASSPRGTTAEQFF.

V gene TRBV12-3 or TRBV12-4 combines with J gene TRBJ1-1. This CDR3 has 11 residues. The CDR3 here is CASSYLSEAFF.

This chain joins TRBV7-2 and TRBJ2-5; lacking DNA, the TRBD1 call made by TCRdb goes unchecked. The CDR3 runs 15 residues. Germline CDR1 reads SGHTA; CDR2 reads FQGNSA. The CDR3 here is CASSLPRTGLETQYF.

The CDR3 is CASSYSIGQFTYEQYF. V usage is TRBV6-5 and J usage is TRBJ2-7; there is no DNA to check the TCRdb D call of TRBD1. This CDR3 contains 16 residues. Germline-derived CDR1 and CDR2 are MNHEY and SVGAGI.

The genes are TRBV5-1 and TRBJ2-3. The CDR3 totals 15 residues. Per the germline V gene, CDR1 is SGHRS and CDR2 is YFSETQ. The CDR3 sequence: CASRGSYSSTDTQYF. The full variable domain, with the rest looked up from reference TRBV5-1 and TRBJ2-3, is KAGVTQTPRYLIKTRGQQVTLSCSPISGHRSVSWYQQTPGQGLQFLFEYFSETQRNKGNFPGRFSGRQFSNSRSEMNVSTLELGDSALYLCASRGSYSSTDTQYFGPGTRLTVL.

The V and J genes are TRBV5-1 and TRBJ2-5; the TRBD2 assignment by TCRdb is unverifiable without DNA. CDR1 is SGHRS and CDR2 is YFSETQ in the germline V gene. The CDR3 contains 15 residues. The CDR3: CASSREGQNEETQYF.

The chain joins TRBV20-1 to TRBJ2-2; the D gene TCRdb calls, TRBD2, cannot be checked with no DNA. In germline, CDR1 is DFQATT, CDR2 SNEGSKA (reference sequence). The CDR3 has 15 amino acids. This chain's CDR3 is CSARVFGGGDGELFF.

The V gene is TRBV6-5, the J gene TRBJ2-5. The CDR3 extends over 13 amino acids. The V gene's germline CDR1 is MNHEY and CDR2 SVGAGI. The CDR3 sequence is CASRVGVQETQYF.